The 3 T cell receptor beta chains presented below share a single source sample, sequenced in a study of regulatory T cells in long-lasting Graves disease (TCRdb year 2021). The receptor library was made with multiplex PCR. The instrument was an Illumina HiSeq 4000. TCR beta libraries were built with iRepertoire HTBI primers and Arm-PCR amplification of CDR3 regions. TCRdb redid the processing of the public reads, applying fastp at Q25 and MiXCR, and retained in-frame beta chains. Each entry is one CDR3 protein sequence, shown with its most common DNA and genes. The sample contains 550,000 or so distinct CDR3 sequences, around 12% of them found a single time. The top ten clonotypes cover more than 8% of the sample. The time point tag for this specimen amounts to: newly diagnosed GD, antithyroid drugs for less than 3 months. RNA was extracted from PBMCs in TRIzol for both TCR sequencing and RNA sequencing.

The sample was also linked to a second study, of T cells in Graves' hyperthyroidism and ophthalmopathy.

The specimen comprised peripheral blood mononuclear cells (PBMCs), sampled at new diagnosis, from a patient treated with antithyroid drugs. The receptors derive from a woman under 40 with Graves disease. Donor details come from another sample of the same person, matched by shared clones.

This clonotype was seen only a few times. This CDR3 reads CASSQDPIGTGLYEQYF. The CDR3 region has the DNA TGTGCCAGCAGCCAAGATCCAATCGGGACAGGGCTCTACGAGCAGTACTTC. This chain links TRBV3-1 with TRBJ2-7, with 9 bases aligning to TRBD1. J was trimmed by 3 bases and V by 0 bases; bases with no gene match: 9. CDR1 and CDR2 from the germline V gene are LGHDT and YNNKEL (reference sequence). There are 17 residues in the CDR3.

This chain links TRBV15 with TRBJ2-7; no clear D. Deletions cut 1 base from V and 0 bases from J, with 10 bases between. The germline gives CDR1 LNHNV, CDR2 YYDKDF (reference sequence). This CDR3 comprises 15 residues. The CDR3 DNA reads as TGTGCCACCAGCAGAGTGGCAGGCGCCTCCTACGAGCAGTACTTC. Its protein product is CATSRVAGASYEQYF.

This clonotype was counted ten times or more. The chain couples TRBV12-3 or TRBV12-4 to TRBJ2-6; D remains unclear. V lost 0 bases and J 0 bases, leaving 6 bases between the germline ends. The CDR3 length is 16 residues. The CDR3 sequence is CASSLALSSGANVLTF. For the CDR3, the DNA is TGTGCCAGCAGTTTAGCCCTTTCCTCTGGGGCCAACGTCCTGACTTTC.